These 19 T cell receptor beta chains came from one sample sequenced in a study of T cells after yellow fever vaccination. TCRdb re-called the 5' RACE reads with MiXCR, one entry per CDR3 protein. The data contain under 400,000 distinct CDR3 sequences, around 13% of them singletons. The sequencing here drew on CD4+ T cells sorted from PBMCs, taken 15 days after the yellow fever booster vaccination. The receptors shown here come from a man between 18 and 35 years old who received the YFV17D yellow fever vaccine.

This clonotype was seen a handful of times. This chain links TRBV18 with TRBJ2-1, with 11 positions matching TRBD1. This CDR3 has 15 residues. Germline lookup yields CDR1 KGHSH and CDR2 LQKENI. V lost 3 bases, J lost 4 bases, and 2 bases stayed unmatched. The CDR3 loop is CASSPGTGGYNEQFF. As DNA, the CDR3 is TGTGCCAGCTCACCCGGGACAGGGGGGTACAATGAGCAGTTCTTC.

CDR3 sequence (DNA): TGCAGCGTTGCTAGTCCTTGGGATGAGCAGTTCTTC. Its translation is CSVASPWDEQFF. V and J are TRBV29-1 and TRBJ2-1; D call uncertain. The CDR3 consists of 12 residues. Trimming cost V 4 bases and J 8 bases, with 12 bases left between them. CDR1 and CDR2 (germline): SQVTM, ANQGSEA.

This clonotype came up a few times. The genes are TRBV6-5 and TRBJ2-7; 11 bases are a match to TRBD1. V lost 6 bases and J lost 7; bases outside the gene matches: 8. This CDR3 has 14 residues. The V gene's germline CDR1 is MNHEY and CDR2 SVGAGI. CDR3 in amino acids: CASREGQGAWEQYV. As DNA, the CDR3 is TGTGCCAGCAGAGAAGGACAGGGGGCATGGGAGCAGTACGTC.

This clonotype appeared many times. The chain is built from TRBV4-3 and TRBJ2-7; D is uncertain. The V end lost 0 bases, the J end lost 5 bases, and 14 bases lay between the germline ends. CDR1 and CDR2 from the germline V gene are LGHNA and YSLEER. This CDR3 spans 15 amino acids. The CDR3 region is CASSQDLVEQNEQYF. The CDR3 region has the DNA TGCGCCAGCAGCCAAGATTTGGTGGAACAGAACGAGCAGTACTTC.

The V call is TRBV27, the J call TRBJ1-1; the D gene is possibly TRBD1 (5 bases). The V end lost 1 base, the J end lost 7 bases, and 7 bases lay between the germline ends. Germline V CDR1 and CDR2: MNHEY, SMNVEV (reference sequence). CDR3 length equals 12 residues. The CDR3 is CASSLWGGEAFF. The CDR3 DNA follows: TGTGCCAGCAGTTTATGGGGGGGTGAAGCTTTCTTT.

This chain links TRBV9 with TRBJ2-2; maybe TRBD1 (6 bases). Germline assignment: CDR1 SGDLS and CDR2 YYNGEE. V gave up 0 bases and J gave up 3 bases, with 9 bases separating them. The CDR3 has 15 residues. CDR3 protein: CASSVGGQHTGELFF. The CDR3 DNA sequence: TGTGCCAGCAGCGTAGGAGGACAGCACACCGGGGAGCTGTTTTTT.

In its sample, this clonotype was seen a few times. This chain connects TRBV7-2 to TRBJ2-3; TRBD2 matches at 8 bases. V dropped 2 bases and J dropped 0; count of bases not matched to a gene: 4. Germline-derived CDR1 and CDR2 are SGHTA and FQGNSA. This CDR3 is built from 16 residues. The CDR3 here is CASSLNQRGSTDTQYF. The DNA for the CDR3 is TGTGCCAGCAGCTTAAACCAGCGGGGGAGCACAGATACGCAGTATTTT.

J is TRBJ2-7 and V is TRBV18; D possibly uses TRBD1 or TRBD2 (5 bases each). The CDR3 is 14 amino acids. V dropped 3 bases and J dropped 2 bases, with 11 bases sitting between them. Germline lookup yields CDR1 KGHSH and CDR2 LQKENI. For the CDR3, the DNA is TGTGCCAGCTCACCGTCCGGGACCCCCTACGAGCAGTACTTC. Amino acids: CASSPSGTPYEQYF.

This clonotype has only one observation. The genes are TRBV6-6 and TRBJ1-1; TRBD1 matches at 10 bases. The CDR3 length is 15 residues. Germline lookup yields CDR1 MNHNY and CDR2 SVGAGI (reference sequence). V gave up 5 bases and J gave up 5 bases; unmatched junction bases: 8. The CDR3 region has the DNA TGTGCCAGCAGTAAGACGACAGGGGGCCGTACTGAAGCTTTCTTT. Translated, it gives CASSKTTGGRTEAFF.

The sample holds a few counts of this clonotype. The genes are TRBV15 and TRBJ2-7; D tentatively reads TRBD1 or TRBD2 (5 bases each). CDR1 and CDR2 (germline): LNHNV, YYDKDF (reference sequence). The CDR3 sequence is 13 residues long. The germline V and J ends were trimmed by 4 bases and 0 bases, with 7 bases remaining between them. For the CDR3, the DNA is TGTGCCACCAGCATGGGGGACTCCTACGAGCAGTACTTC. It yields the protein CATSMGDSYEQYF.

This clonotype appeared a few times. The gene calls are TRBV9 and TRBJ2-3; 9 nucleotides line up with TRBD2. V lost 0 bases to trimming and J lost 1 base; unmatched junction nucleotides: 6. The CDR3 has 17 amino acids. Germline V CDR1 and CDR2: SGDLS, YYNGEE. The CDR3 spells CASSVEGGGAGTDTQYF. In DNA, the CDR3 is TGTGCCAGCAGCGTAGAGGGCGGGGGGGCCGGCACAGATACGCAGTATTTT.

This clonotype was recorded a few times. The V call is TRBV5-8, the J call TRBJ2-7; D tentatively reads TRBD1 or TRBD2 (5 bases each). The ends were cut back, 2 bases at V and 3 bases at J, with 12 bases in the middle. Germline V gene data show CDR1 as SGHTS and CDR2 as YDEGEE. The CDR3 contains 14 residues. CDR3 residues: CASSFRDGHYEQYV. The CDR3 DNA sequence: TGTGCCAGCAGCTTCCGGGACGGCCACTACGAGCAGTACGTC.

The rearrangement links TRBV7-2 to TRBJ1-5, with D tentatively TRBD1 (5 bases). Germline values: CDR1 SGHTA, CDR2 FQGNSA. The CDR3 extends over 15 amino acids. V lost 2 bases, J lost 3 bases, and 11 bases lay in between. The DNA for the CDR3 is TGTGCCAGCAGCTTAATGACAGTTCCCAATCAGCCCCAGCATTTT. Protein sequence: CASSLMTVPNQPQHF.

This clonotype was picked up a small number of times. The rearrangement links TRBV5-1 to TRBJ2-3, with D uncertain. Per the germline V gene, CDR1 is SGHRS and CDR2 is YFSETQ. The CDR3 length is 15 residues. V was cut by 1 base and J by 0 bases, with 9 bases left in between. The CDR3: CASSLTPTSTDTQYF. CDR3 sequence (DNA): TGCGCCAGCAGCTTGACCCCTACTAGCACAGATACGCAGTATTTT. Drawing the rest from reference TRBV5-1 and TRBJ2-3, the complete variable domain is KAGVTQTPRYLIKTRGQQVTLSCSPISGHRSVSWYQQTPGQGLQFLFEYFSETQRNKGNFPGRFSGRQFSNSRSEMNVSTLELGDSALYLCASSLTPTSTDTQYFGPGTRLTVL.

About this clonotype itself: A much larger clone lies one base from this, so it may be a read error. No conserved phenylalanine or tryptophan is present at the end of the CDR3, so a read error is the likely explanation. The genes are TRBV7-6 and TRBJ2-7, with 8 bases lining up with TRBD2. Looked up from germline, CDR1 is SGHVS and CDR2 is FNYEAQ. The CDR3 covers 15 residues. The trim removed 4 bases at V and 6 bases at J, leaving 11 bases unmatched. CDR3 DNA: TGTGCCAGCAGCTCGGGGGGGCGAGCTCGGGGCGAGCAGTACTCC. This sequence encodes CASSSGGRARGEQYS.

This clonotype was found a few times. The genes are TRBV20-1 and TRBJ1-2; D unclear. From germline, CDR1 is DFQATT and CDR2 SNEGSKA (reference sequence). Between the trimmed V and J ends, which lost 3 bases and 8 bases, there was a span of 13 bases. The CDR3 has 12 amino acids. CDR3 bases: TGCAGTGCTAGCGACGAATATAGGGGCTACACCTTC. Translation gives CSASDEYRGYTF.

This clonotype was seen a few times. V and J are TRBV6-5 and TRBJ2-5, with D perhaps assigned TRBD1 or TRBD2 (5 bases each). Trimming cost V 6 bases and J 7 bases, with 21 bases left between them. Germline V gene data show CDR1 as MNHEY and CDR2 as SVGAGI. The CDR3 is made up of 15 amino acids. The CDR3 is CASSSGTPAFGTQYF. The CDR3 nucleotides are TGTGCCAGCAGCTCCGGGACCCCCGCGTTCGGGACCCAGTACTTC.

This clonotype was seen at least ten times. A read error may account for a junction end that differs from germline. The chain carries TRBV25-1 and TRBJ1-1; D remains unclear. The CDR3 loop spans 11 amino acids. Germline CDR1 MGHDK, CDR2 SYGVNS. The CDR3 DNA sequence: TGCGCCAGCACTAGGGACACTGAAGCTTTCTTT. Amino acids: CASTRDTEAFF.

This chain joins TRBV14 and TRBJ1-3; TRBD1 aligns across 10 bases. The trim removed 6 bases at V and 1 base at J, leaving 3 bases unmatched. CDR1 is SGHDN, CDR2 FVKESK, per germline. The CDR3 contains 15 residues. The CDR3 region is CASSLGQGSGNTIYF. DNA of the CDR3: TGTGCCAGCAGTTTGGGACAGGGGTCTGGAAACACCATATATTTT.